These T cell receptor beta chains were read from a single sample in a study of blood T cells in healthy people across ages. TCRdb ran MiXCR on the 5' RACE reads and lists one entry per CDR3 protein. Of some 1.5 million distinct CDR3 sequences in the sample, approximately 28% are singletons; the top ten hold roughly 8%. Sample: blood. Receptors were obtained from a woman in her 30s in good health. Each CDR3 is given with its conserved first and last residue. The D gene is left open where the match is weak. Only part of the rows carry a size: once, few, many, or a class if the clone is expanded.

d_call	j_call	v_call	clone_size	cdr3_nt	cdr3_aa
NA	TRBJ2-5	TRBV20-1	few	TGCAGTGCTACGGGGCCCAGCGGAGAGACCCAGTACTTC	CSATGPSGETQYF
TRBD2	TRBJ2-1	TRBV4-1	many	TGCGCCAGCAGCAAAAGACTAGCGTCGGGGAATGAGCAGTTCTTC	CASSKRLASGNEQFF
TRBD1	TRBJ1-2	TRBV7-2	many	TGTGCCAGCAGCACCCACGCAGGGGGGCGTGATGGCTACACCTTC	CASSTHAGGRDGYTF
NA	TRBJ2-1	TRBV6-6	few	TGTGCCAGCAGGACCGCCAATCCTATCAATGAGCAGTTCTTC	CASRTANPINEQFF
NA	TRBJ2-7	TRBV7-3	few	TGTGCCAGCAGCTTAAATCCGGGAGACTACGAGCAGTACTTC	CASSLNPGDYEQYF
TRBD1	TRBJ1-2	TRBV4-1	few	TGCGCCTGCAGCCGACGACAGGGGGACGTCTATGGCTACACCTTC	CACSRRQGDVYGYTF
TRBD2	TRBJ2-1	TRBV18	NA	TGTGCCAGCTCACCGGGGGGGTCGGTGCTCAGTGAGCAGTTCTTC	CASSPGGSVLSEQFF
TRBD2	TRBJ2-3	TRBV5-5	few	TGTGCCAGCAGTTCGGGACTAGCGGGAGGCCGAGGGAATACGCAGTATTTT	CASSSGLAGGRGNTQYF
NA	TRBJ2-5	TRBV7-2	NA	TGTGCCAGCAGCTTAGATCGACGGAGGGGGGAGACCCAGTACTTC	CASSLDRRRGETQYF
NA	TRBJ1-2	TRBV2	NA	TGTGCCAGCAGTGAATCGCGGGTCAATACCTATGGCTACACCTTC	CASSESRVNTYGYTF
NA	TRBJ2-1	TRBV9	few	TGTGCCAGCAGCGTCGGTGGAGGAAAACACAATGAGCAGTTCTTC	CASSVGGGKHNEQFF
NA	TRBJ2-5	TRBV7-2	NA	TGTGCCAGCAGCTCCCCGGCACGAGGGGGGGCCCGGAGGGAGACCCAGTACTTC	CASSSPARGGARRETQYF
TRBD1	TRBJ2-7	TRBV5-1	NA	TGCGCCAGCAGTACGGACAGGGGCGGCTACGAGCAGTACTTC	CASSTDRGGYEQYF
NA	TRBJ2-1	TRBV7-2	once	TGTGCCAGCAGCTTAGAATTTCGCGCGAATGAGCAGTTCTTC	CASSLEFRANEQFF
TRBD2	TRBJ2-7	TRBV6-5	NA	TGTGCCAGCAGTTATTCCCCGGCTAGCGGGAGGGCTTCCTCCATGTACGAGCAGTACTTC	CASSYSPASGRASSMYEQYF
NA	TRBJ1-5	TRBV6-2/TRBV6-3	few	TGTGCCGGCAGCCTCATCCATCAGCCCCAGCATTTT	CAGSLIHQPQHF
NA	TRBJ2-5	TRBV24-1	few	TGTGCCACCAGTCAATTGGACGGAGACTTTCAAGAGACCCAGTACTTC	CATSQLDGDFQETQYF
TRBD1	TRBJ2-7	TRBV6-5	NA	TGTGCCAGCAGTTCCCGGGACAGGTCATGCGGGACCCGGTACTTC	CASSSRDRSCGTRYF
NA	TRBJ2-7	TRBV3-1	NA	TGTGCCAGCAGCCATCTCCTGGGTAGGGGGGACACCTACGAGCAGTACTTC	CASSHLLGRGDTYEQYF
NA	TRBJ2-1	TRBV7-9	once	TGTGCCGGCAGGCCCGGGACACCCAACAATGAGCAGTTCTTC	CAGRPGTPNNEQFF
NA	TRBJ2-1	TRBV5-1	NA	TGCGCCAGCAGAGGAGGGGGTTCGGACAATGAGCAGTTCTTC	CASRGGGSDNEQFF
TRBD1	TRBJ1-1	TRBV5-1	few	TGCGCCAGCAGCTTGGACGGGACAGGGAACGTCGGCACTGAAGCTTTCTTT	CASSLDGTGNVGTEAFF
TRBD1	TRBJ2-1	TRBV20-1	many	TGCAGTGCTAGAGATCTGGGACAGGGAGGCGATGAGCAGTTCTTC	CSARDLGQGGDEQFF
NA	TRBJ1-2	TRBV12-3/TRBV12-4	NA	TGTGCCAGCAGTAAGGACACCCTGGGCTACACCTTC	CASSKDTLGYTF
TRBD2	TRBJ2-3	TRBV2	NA	TGTGCCAGCGACAGACTAGCGGGGGGCCTTTCACAGTATTTT	CASDRLAGGLSQYF
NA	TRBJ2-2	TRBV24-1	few	TGTGCCACCTCGAAGGAGCGATCCGGGGAGCTGTTTTTT	CATSKERSGELFF
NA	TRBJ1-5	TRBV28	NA	TGTGCCAGCACAATCTCCCCGGGGGCGAGTAGCAATCAGCCCCAGCATTTT	CASTISPGASSNQPQHF
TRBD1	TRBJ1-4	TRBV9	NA	TGTGCCAGCAGCGTAGATGGGACAGTCCTTAATGAAAAACTGTTTTTT	CASSVDGTVLNEKLFF
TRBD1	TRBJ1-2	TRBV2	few	TGTGCCAGCATCGGGACAGCTAACTATGGCTACACCTTC	CASIGTANYGYTF
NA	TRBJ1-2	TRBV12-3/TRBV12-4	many	TGTGCCAGCAGTTTGGCAGGGCAGGACTATGGCTACACCTTC	CASSLAGQDYGYTF
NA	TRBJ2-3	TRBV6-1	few	TGTGCCAGCAGTGAAGCTGCCAAGGGAATGAAAGATACGCAGTATTTT	CASSEAAKGMKDTQYF
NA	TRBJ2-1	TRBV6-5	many	TGTGCCAGCAGCCCAGGGCTCGGGCCCAATGAGCAGTTCTTC	CASSPGLGPNEQFF
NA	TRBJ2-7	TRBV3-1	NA	TGTGCCAGCAGCAATCAGCTCCGACACTACGAGCAGTACTTC	CASSNQLRHYEQYF
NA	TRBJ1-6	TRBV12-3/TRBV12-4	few	TGTGCCAGCGGTTTCTATGGACCAGATAATTCACCCCTCCACTTT	CASGFYGPDNSPLHF
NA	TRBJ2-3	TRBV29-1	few	TGCAGCGTTGACCGTACAGAGACCGCCATTGATACGCAGTATTTT	CSVDRTETAIDTQYF